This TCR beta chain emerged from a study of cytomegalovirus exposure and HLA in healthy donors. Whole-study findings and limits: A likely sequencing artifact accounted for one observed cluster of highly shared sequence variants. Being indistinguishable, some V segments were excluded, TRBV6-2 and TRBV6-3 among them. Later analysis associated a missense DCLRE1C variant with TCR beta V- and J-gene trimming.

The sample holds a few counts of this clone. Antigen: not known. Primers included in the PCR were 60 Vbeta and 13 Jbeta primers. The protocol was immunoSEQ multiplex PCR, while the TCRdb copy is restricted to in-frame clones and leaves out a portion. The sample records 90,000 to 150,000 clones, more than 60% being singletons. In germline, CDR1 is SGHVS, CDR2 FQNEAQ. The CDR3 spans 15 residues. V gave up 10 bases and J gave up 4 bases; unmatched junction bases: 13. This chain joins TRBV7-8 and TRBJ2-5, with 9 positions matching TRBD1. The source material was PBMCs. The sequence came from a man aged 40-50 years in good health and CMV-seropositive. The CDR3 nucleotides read TGTGCCACCAGAACAGGGGGCATTAAGGGAGAGACCCAGTACTTC. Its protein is CATRTGGIKGETQYF.